Listed below are T cell receptor beta chains from one sample, sequenced in a study of HIV-infected children after antiretroviral therapy interruption. TCRdb recomputed calls from the 3' RACE reads with MiXCR, one row per CDR3 protein. The table records approximately 95,000 distinct CDR3 sequences, 6.9% of them present only once. The source material was CD45RA+ CD4+ T cells from PBMCs, pooled from several time points, sampled from a donor given antiretroviral therapy, either interrupted or continuous. The source of these receptors is a pool of human donors with HIV. Each CDR3 is given with its conserved first and last residue. Fields, in order: J gene, V gene, clone size, D gene, CDR3 DNA, CDR3 protein. The D gene is left open where the match is weak. Size is omitted from some rows. Given values are once, few, many or a class for expanded clones.

TRBJ2-5 TRBV12-3/TRBV12-4 many - TGTGCCAGCGGGGAGAGAGTAGAGACCCAGTACTTC CASGERVETQYF
TRBJ1-1 TRBV6-6 many - TGTGCCAGCAGTTATAACACCAGGGGAACTGAAGCTTTCTTT CASSYNTRGTEAFF
TRBJ2-3 TRBV20-1 many TRBD2 TGCAGTGCTACACCCCTAGCGGGGGGCCGTAGAGATACGCAGTATTTT CSATPLAGGRRDTQYF
TRBJ2-2 TRBV29-1 many - TGCAGCGTCTCTGTGCAGGTCGCGAACACCGGGGAGCTGTTTTTT CSVSVQVANTGELFF
TRBJ2-1 TRBV6-5 many - TGTGCCAGCAGTTTAATACAGGGAGGTCCTTACAATGAGCAGTTCTTC CASSLIQGGPYNEQFF
TRBJ2-6 TRBV20-1 many TRBD1 TGCAGTGCTCGGACAGGGACTGGGGCCAACGTCCTGACTTTC CSARTGTGANVLTF
TRBJ2-5 TRBV5-1 - TRBD2 TGCGCCAGCAGCTTGGTGTTAGCGGGGGACTCACAAGAGACCCAGTACTTC CASSLVLAGDSQETQYF
TRBJ2-2 TRBV19 few - TGTGCCAGTAGTATTATTCCAAACACCGGGGAGCTGTTTTTT CASSIIPNTGELFF
TRBJ2-2 TRBV5-1 - TRBD1 TGCGCCAGCAGCCCAACAGGGGTCCCCGGGGAGCTGTTTTTT CASSPTGVPGELFF
TRBJ2-1 TRBV5-1 many TRBD2 TGCGCCAGCAGCCAAACCGGGACTAGCGGGGTCTCGGGCTACAATGAGCAGTTCTTC CASSQTGTSGVSGYNEQFF
TRBJ2-3 TRBV28 many - TGTGCCAGCTGCATCTGGGCAGATACGCAGTATTTT CASCIWADTQYF
TRBJ2-7 TRBV7-2 many - TGTGCCAGCAGCTTAGATCTGTGGGGCTCCTACGAGCAGTACTTC CASSLDLWGSYEQYF
TRBJ2-3 TRBV20-1 many - TGCAGTGCTAGAGACCCCCGTGAGGGAAGCACAGATACGCAGTATTTT CSARDPREGSTDTQYF
TRBJ2-7 TRBV12-3/TRBV12-4 many - TGTGCCAGCAGTTTCTGGGACAAAACCTACGAGCAGTACTTC CASSFWDKTYEQYF
TRBJ1-1 TRBV6-1 many - TGTGCCAGCAGTTTAACAGAGAACACTGAAGCTTTCTTT CASSLTENTEAFF
TRBJ1-6 TRBV20-1 - - TGCAGTGCGGGGGCGTCTGGCAATTCACCCCTCCACTTT CSAGASGNSPLHF
TRBJ1-6 TRBV5-6 many TRBD1 TGTGCCAGCAGCCTCAGCGGACAGGGGCTTCATAATTCACCCCTCCACTTT CASSLSGQGLHNSPLHF
TRBJ2-1 TRBV29-1 many TRBD2 TGCAGCGACCGGGACAGGGGACTAGCGGGGATTTACAATGAGCAGTTCTTC CSDRDRGLAGIYNEQFF
TRBJ1-1 TRBV6-6 - TRBD1 TGTGCCAGCGGTGATAGGACAGGGGCAAACACAGAAGTCTTCTTT CASGDRTGANTEVFF
TRBJ1-1 TRBV5-4 - - TGTGCCAGCAGCTCTACACTGAACACTGAAGCTTTCTTT CASSSTLNTEAFF
TRBJ1-2 TRBV12-3/TRBV12-4 many - TGTGCCAGCAGTTCGTCAGACAGAGCCTACTATGGCTACACCTTC CASSSSDRAYYGYTF
TRBJ2-6 TRBV6-1 many - TGTGCCAGCACCAGGCAGGGGTTCGCTGGGGCCAACGTCCTGACTTTC CASTRQGFAGANVLTF
TRBJ2-1 TRBV25-1 few - TGTGCCAGCAGGGGGCTTCAGGGGGACTGGAATGAGCAGTTCTTC CASRGLQGDWNEQFF
TRBJ1-2 TRBV14 - TRBD1 TGTGCCAGCAGCGCAAGCTTGGACAGGGCGGCCTATGGCTACACCTTC CASSASLDRAAYGYTF
TRBJ1-2 TRBV2 few - TGTGCCAGCAGTGAAGCGAGGCCGCCGACCAGAGGCTACACCTTC CASSEARPPTRGYTF